This is a list of T cell receptor beta chains from one sample in a study of blood T cell repertoires in COVID-19. The repertoire was sequenced with immunoSEQ multiplex PCR; TCRdb's copy has only in-frame clones and lacks some. The sample lists around 45,000 clones, roughly 89% occurring once. Specimen: peripheral blood. The receptors derive from a man in his 70s with active COVID-19. CDR3s include the opening cysteine and the closing phenylalanine or tryptophan. D genes are given only for firm matches. Clone size appears in some rows only: once, few, many, or a class for an expanded clone.

v_gene	abundance	d_gene	j_gene	CDR3aa	CDR3nt
TRBV27	.	TRBD1	TRBJ1-6	CASSPGTGFNSPLHF	TGTGCCAGCAGTCCAGGGACAGGGTTTAATTCACCCCTCCACTTT
TRBV27	once	TRBD1	TRBJ2-1	CASSLGTESENEQFF	TGTGCCAGCAGTTTGGGGACAGAGAGTGAGAATGAGCAGTTCTTC
TRBV7-9	.	TRBD1	TRBJ2-3	CASSIGTEPHTDTQYF	TGTGCCAGCAGCATCGGGACAGAACCTCACACAGATACGCAGTATTTT
TRBV4-1	.	TRBD1	TRBJ1-2	CASSQGVSGTGEGGYTF	TGCGCCAGCAGCCAAGGTGTCAGCGGGACAGGGGAAGGTGGCTACACCTTC
TRBV6-5	.	TRBD1	TRBJ1-1	CASSRGQSMNTEAFF	TGTGCCAGCAGCCGGGGACAGTCCATGAACACTGAAGCTTTCTTT
TRBV6-1	.	.	TRBJ1-2	CASSEARGIPAGYTF	TGTGCCAGCAGTGAAGCTAGAGGCATCCCTGCGGGCTACACCTTC
TRBV5-1	.	TRBD1	TRBJ2-5	CASSLGGQGSETQYF	TGCGCCAGCAGCTTGGGCGGACAGGGATCTGAGACCCAGTACTTC
TRBV3-1/TRBV3-2	.	TRBD2	TRBJ2-7	CASSQAAGGQGEQYF	TGTGCCAGCAGCCAAGCAGCGGGGGGGCAGGGAGAGCAGTACTTC
TRBV7-9	.	.	TRBJ1-1	CASSTRQVRNTEAFF	TGTGCCAGCAGCACAAGACAGGTACGGAACACTGAAGCTTTCTTT
TRBV3-1/TRBV3-2	.	TRBD1	TRBJ2-7	CASSSTGGDYEQYF	TGTGCCAGCAGCTCAACAGGGGGCGACTACGAGCAGTACTTC
TRBV4-1	.	.	TRBJ1-2	CASRQGNGNYGYTF	TGCGCCAGCAGGCAGGGGAATGGGAACTATGGCTACACCTTC
TRBV3-1/TRBV3-2	.	.	TRBJ1-1	CASSLLTGEAFF	TGTGCCAGCAGCCTTCTGACGGGTGAAGCTTTCTTT
TRBV5-5	.	.	TRBJ1-1	CASSHTQGWRMNTEAFF	TGTGCCAGCAGCCATACCCAGGGGTGGAGAATGAACACTGAAGCTTTCTTT
TRBV28	.	TRBD1	TRBJ2-2	CASSLFCSPHDRVNTGELFF	TGTGCCAGCAGTTTATTTTGTAGCCCCCACGACAGGGTGAACACCGGGGAGCTGTTTTTT
TRBV5-1	.	TRBD2	TRBJ2-5	CASSSGTSAVQETQYF	TGCGCCAGCAGCTCCGGGACTAGCGCAGTCCAAGAGACCCAGTACTTC
TRBV11-2	.	TRBD1	TRBJ2-3	CASGYRGPTDTQYF	TGTGCCAGCGGATACAGGGGGCCGACAGATACGCAGTATTTT
TRBV3-1/TRBV3-2	.	TRBD1	TRBJ1-1	CASSLGQGTTEAFF	TGTGCCAGCAGCCTCGGACAGGGAACCACTGAAGCTTTCTTT
TRBV10-3	.	TRBD1	TRBJ2-3	CAITQTGTGDTQYF	TGTGCCATCACCCAGACCGGGACAGGTGATACGCAGTATTTT
TRBV30	.	.	TRBJ1-2	CAWSLVPAARHF	TGTGCCTGGAGTTTAGTTCCGGCAGCCAGGCACTTC
TRBV10-1	once	.	TRBJ2-3	CASRPGTDTQYF	TGCGCCAGCCGTCCGGGCACAGATACGCAGTATTTT
TRBV10-2	.	TRBD1	TRBJ2-7	CASREGTGQAYEQYF	TGCGCCAGCAGAGAGGGAACGGGACAGGCCTACGAGCAGTACTTC
TRBV6-5	few	.	TRBJ1-1	CASTLAAGGNTEAFF	TGTGCCAGCACCTTGGCCGCGGGTGGGAACACTGAAGCTTTCTTT
TRBV2	.	.	TRBJ2-5	CASSDAVQETQYF	TGTGCCAGCAGTGATGCGGTCCAAGAGACCCAGTACTTC
TRBV28	.	TRBD1	TRBJ2-2	CASSDPGTGVGELFF	TGTGCCAGCAGCGATCCCGGGACAGGGGTCGGGGAGCTGTTTTTT
TRBV10-3	.	TRBD1	TRBJ2-7	CATETGNSYEQYF	TGTGCCACCGAGACAGGGAACTCCTACGAGCAGTACTTC
TRBV6-4	.	TRBD1	TRBJ2-2	CASSDSRDRPTGELFF	TGTGCCAGCAGTGACTCGAGGGACAGGCCCACCGGGGAGCTGTTTTTT
TRBV5-4	.	TRBD1	TRBJ2-5	CASSLAKGTGAETQYF	TGTGCCAGCAGCTTGGCCAAGGGGACAGGGGCAGAGACCCAGTACTTC
TRBV10-3	.	.	TRBJ1-3	CAISDPTGQGNTIYF	TGTGCCATCAGTGATCCCACAGGGCAAGGAAACACCATATATTTT
TRBV12-3/TRBV12-4	.	.	TRBJ2-7	CASSLGRGYEQYF	TGTGCCAGCAGTTTAGGCAGGGGCTACGAGCAGTACTTC
TRBV5-1	.	TRBD1	TRBJ1-1	CASRGGVRDRATEAFF	TGCGCCAGCAGAGGGGGGGTCCGGGACAGGGCCACTGAAGCTTTCTTT
TRBV3-1/TRBV3-2	once	TRBD2	TRBJ2-1	CASSPRGDEQFF	TGTGCCAGCAGCCCACGGGGGGATGAGCAGTTCTTC
TRBV18	.	.	TRBJ2-6	CASSDQDSGANVLTF	TGTGCCAGCTCAGATCAGGACTCTGGGGCCAACGTCCTGACTTTC
TRBV28	.	.	TRBJ2-1	CASSTSSLSYNEQFF	TGTGCCAGCAGTACCTCTAGCCTCTCCTACAATGAGCAGTTCTTC
TRBV4-1	.	.	TRBJ2-1	CASRQLATPYNEQFF	TGCGCCAGCAGACAACTAGCTACCCCGTACAATGAGCAGTTCTTC
TRBV4-1	.	TRBD2	TRBJ2-5	CASSQGALAGTETQYF	TGCGCCAGCAGCCAAGGGGCTCTAGCGGGGACAGAGACCCAGTACTTC
TRBV7-3	.	.	TRBJ2-2	CASSRQENTGELFF	TGTGCCAGCAGCCGACAGGAGAACACCGGGGAGCTGTTTTTT
TRBV6-5	.	.	TRBJ2-1	CASSYLQRPNNEQFF	TGTGCCAGCAGTTACCTACAGAGACCGAACAATGAGCAGTTCTTC
TRBV30	.	.	TRBJ1-5	CAWSVRPGQPQHF	TGTGCCTGGAGTGTAAGGCCGGGACAGCCCCAGCATTTT
TRBV7-8	once	TRBD2	TRBJ2-4	CASSFGTSGARINIQYF	TGTGCCAGCAGCTTTGGGACTAGCGGCGCGAGGATAAACATTCAGTACTTC
TRBV18	.	TRBD1	TRBJ2-7	CASSPQHNRGLLYEQYF	TGTGCCAGCTCACCACAACATAACAGGGGCTTGTTGTACGAGCAGTACTTC
TRBV7-9	.	.	TRBJ2-5	CASSKLGGLRGQETQYF	TGTGCCAGCAGCAAACTCGGGGGACTGCGGGGCCAAGAGACCCAGTACTTC
TRBV5-4	.	.	TRBJ1-1	CASSWYSQNTEAFF	TGTGCCAGCAGCTGGTATAGCCAGAACACTGAAGCTTTCTTT
TRBV28	.	TRBD2	TRBJ2-3	CASSYGGLAGGVTDTQYF	TGTGCCAGCAGTTACGGGGGGCTGGCGGGGGGGGTCACAGATACGCAGTATTTT
TRBV3-1/TRBV3-2	.	TRBD1	TRBJ1-2	CASSQPGQGKGYTF	TGTGCCAGCAGCCAACCTGGACAGGGCAAAGGCTACACCTTC
TRBV7-8	.	TRBD1	TRBJ2-4	CASSPGTERNIQYF	TGTGCCAGCAGCCCCGGGACAGAAAGAAACATTCAGTACTTC
TRBV5-1	.	TRBD1	TRBJ2-1	CASRPPGQGEQFF	TGCGCCAGCAGACCTCCGGGACAGGGGGAGCAGTTCTTC
TRBV5-1	.	TRBD1	TRBJ2-1	CASSEDPTGFQFF	TGCGCCAGCAGCGAAGACCCGACAGGGTTTCAGTTCTTC
TRBV6-2/TRBV6-3	.	.	TRBJ2-1	CASSYSPQGEQFF	TGTGCCAGCAGTTACTCCCCCCAGGGTGAGCAGTTCTTC
TRBV6-6	.	.	TRBJ2-1	CASSRRIHRDPRSEQFF	TGTGCCAGCAGTCGTCGAATCCACAGGGATCCCCGCAGTGAGCAGTTCTTC
TRBV19	.	.	TRBJ1-2	CASSIGGQRGYGYTF	TGTGCCAGTAGTATAGGGGGTCAGCGGGGCTATGGCTACACCTTC
TRBV20-1	.	.	TRBJ1-6	CSASGAANSPLHF	TGCAGTGCTAGTGGGGCAGCTAATTCACCCCTCCACTTT
TRBV7-9	.	TRBD2	TRBJ2-1	CASSSLAGTYNEQFF	TGTGCCAGCAGCTCGTTAGCGGGTACCTACAATGAGCAGTTCTTC
TRBV6-1	once	.	TRBJ1-2	CASSELGGNYGYTF	TGTGCCAGCAGTGAATTGGGCGGGAACTATGGCTACACCTTC
TRBV5-8	.	TRBD1	TRBJ1-4	CASSESTGVMHEKLFF	TGTGCCAGCAGCGAATCTACAGGGGTCATGCATGAAAAACTGTTTTTT
TRBV18	.	.	TRBJ2-5	CASSPGGGQETQYF	TGTGCCAGCTCCCCCGGAGGAGGCCAAGAGACCCAGTACTTC
TRBV18	.	.	TRBJ2-7	CASSSGTRSPYEQYF	TGTGCCAGCTCATCCGGGACAAGGAGCCCGTACGAGCAGTACTTC
TRBV5-1	.	.	TRBJ2-6	CASSFGLRGANVLTF	TGCGCCAGCAGCTTCGGTTTGCGAGGGGCCAACGTCCTGACTTTC
TRBV7-6	.	TRBD2	TRBJ2-1	CASSLGGETNHEQFF	TGTGCCAGCAGCTTGGGGGGGGAAACGAACCATGAGCAGTTCTTC